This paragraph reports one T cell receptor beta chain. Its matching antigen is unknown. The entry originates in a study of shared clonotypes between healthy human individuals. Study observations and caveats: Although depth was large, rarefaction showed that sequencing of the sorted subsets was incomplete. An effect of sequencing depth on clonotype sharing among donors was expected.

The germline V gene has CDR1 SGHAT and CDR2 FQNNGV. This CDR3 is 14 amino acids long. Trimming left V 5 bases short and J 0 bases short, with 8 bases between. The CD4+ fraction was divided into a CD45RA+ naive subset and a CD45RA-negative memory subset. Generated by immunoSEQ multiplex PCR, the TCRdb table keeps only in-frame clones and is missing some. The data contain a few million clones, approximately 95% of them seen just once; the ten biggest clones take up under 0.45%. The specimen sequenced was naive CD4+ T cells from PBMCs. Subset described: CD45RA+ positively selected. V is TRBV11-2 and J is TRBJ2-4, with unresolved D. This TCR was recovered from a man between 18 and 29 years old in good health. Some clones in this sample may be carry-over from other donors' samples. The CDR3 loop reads CASSRPIAKNIQYF. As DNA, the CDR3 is TGTGCCAGCAGCCGACCGATAGCCAAAAACATTCAGTACTTC.